The 21 T cell receptor beta chains below all came from one sample that was sequenced in a study of blood T cell repertoires in COVID-19 (TCRdb year 2020). The protocol used for the library was the immunoSEQ multiplex PCR assay. In its TCRdb copy, this immuneACCESS table keeps in-frame sequences only and misses some clones. Where compared with another copy, unresolved V genes explain less than half of these, and the others have no known cause. Here the sample has about 190,000 clones; approximately 84% occur a single time. Roughly 3.2% of the sample is held by the ten biggest clonotypes. Material: PBMCs or T cells enriched from blood (not recorded which). Receptor source: a woman in her 30s who had recovered from COVID-19.

The chain joins TRBV14 to TRBJ1-2; possible D gene TRBD1, 5 bases. V dropped 4 bases and J dropped 4 bases, with 10 bases sitting between them. The CDR3 sequence is 13 residues long. Germline values: CDR1 SGHDN, CDR2 FVKESK. The CDR3: CASSPDIAYGYTF. The DNA for the CDR3 is TGTGCCAGCAGCCCGGACATCGCCTATGGCTACACCTTC.

The V gene is TRBV25-1, the J gene TRBJ2-1; weak D call: TRBD2 (6 bases). The CDR3 length is 16 residues. V was pared by 0 bases and J by 0 bases, with 9 bases between. From germline, CDR1 is MGHDK and CDR2 SYGVNS. The CDR3 DNA is TGTGCCAGCAGTGAATACGACGGGGGCTCCTACAATGAGCAGTTCTTC. Its protein is CASSEYDGGSYNEQFF. The full variable domain, rest sourced from reference TRBV25-1 and TRBJ2-1, is EADIYQTPRYLVIGTGKKITLECSQTMGHDKMYWYQQDPGMELHLIHYSYGVNSTEKGDLSSESTVSRIRTEHFPLTLESARPSHTSQYLCASSEYDGGSYNEQFFGPGTRLTVL.

The chain uses TRBV18 and TRBJ2-1; 12 positions agree with TRBD2. Germline V CDR1 and CDR2: KGHSH, LQKENI. V gave up 0 bases and J gave up 6 bases; unmatched junction bases: 3. The CDR3 sequence is 16 residues long. The CDR3, as DNA: TGTGCCAGCTCACCACCGACTAGCGGGGGACTCAATGAGCAGTTCTTC. Amino acid sequence: CASSPPTSGGLNEQFF.

CDR3 sequence: CASSLGGSTEAFF. The CDR3 bases are TGCGCCAGCAGCTTGGGCGGGAGCACTGAAGCTTTCTTT. The chain combines TRBV5-1 with TRBJ1-1; D call uncertain. The CDR3 consists of 13 residues. V lost 0 bases, J lost 4 bases, and 7 bases lay in between. Germline-derived CDR1 and CDR2 are SGHRS and YFSETQ. Full variable domain (remainder filled in from reference TRBV5-1 and TRBJ1-1): KAGVTQTPRYLIKTRGQQVTLSCSPISGHRSVSWYQQTPGQGLQFLFEYFSETQRNKGNFPGRFSGRQFSNSRSEMNVSTLELGDSALYLCASSLGGSTEAFFGQGTRLTVV.

This clone was detected only a few times. CDR3 nucleotides: TGTGCCAGCAGTCCGGGAGGGCCGGGAAACATTCAGTACTTC. Translating it yields CASSPGGPGNIQYF. V and J are TRBV28 and TRBJ2-4; 8 nucleotides agree with TRBD2. Germline loops: CDR1 MDHEN, CDR2 SYDVKM. Trimming cost V 5 bases and J 6 bases; bases outside gene matches: 6. The CDR3 length is 14 residues.

This chain uses TRBV28 with TRBJ1-5; 7 bases fit TRBD1. V lost 6 bases to trimming and J lost 4 bases; unmatched junction nucleotides: 6. This CDR3 comprises 14 residues. CDR1 MDHEN and CDR2 SYDVKM come from the germline V gene. CDR3: CASSVLQGNQPQHF. The CDR3 coding sequence is TGTGCCAGCAGCGTACTACAGGGGAATCAGCCCCAGCATTTT.

Regarding this clone: The same CDR3 is also encoded by other DNA sequences in this sample. J is TRBJ1-2 and V is TRBV28; the D is unclear. The CDR3 length is 12 residues. V was clipped by 6 bases and J by 5 bases, with 10 bases between them. Per germline, CDR1 MDHEN and CDR2 SYDVKM. CDR3 protein: CASSPRAYGYTF. For the CDR3, the DNA is TGTGCCAGCAGCCCCCGAGCATATGGCTACACCTTC.

The rearrangement links TRBV27 to TRBJ2-7, with D possibly TRBD2 on 6 matching bases. CDR1 is MNHEY, CDR2 SMNVEV, per germline (reference sequence). The CDR3 length is 13 residues. The germline V and J ends were trimmed by 2 bases and 3 bases, with 8 bases remaining between them. The CDR3 nucleotides read TGTGCCAGCAGTTTAACCGGGGGCTACGAGCAGTACGTC. Its protein product is CASSLTGGYEQYV.

This chain joins TRBV6-5 and TRBJ2-3, with 12 bases fitting TRBD2. The germline V gene encodes CDR1 MNHEY and CDR2 SVGAGI. The CDR3 extends over 16 amino acids. With 0 bases clipped from V and 8 bases from J, the junction kept 6 bases outside the gene matches. Written as DNA, the CDR3 is TGTGCCAGCAGTTACTCTCTAGCGGGGGGGCTAAGTACGCAGTATTTT. It specifies CASSYSLAGGLSTQYF.

The chain employs TRBV5-5 and TRBJ1-5; D uncertain. Germline assignment: CDR1 SGHKS and CDR2 YYEKEE (reference sequence). The V gene lost 4 bases and the J gene lost 3 bases, with 14 bases spanning the gap. This CDR3 comprises 15 residues. CDR3 residues: CASSRTATVNQPQHF. CDR3 nucleotides: TGTGCCAGCAGCCGGACTGCCACGGTCAATCAGCCCCAGCATTTT.

The chain joins TRBV28 to TRBJ1-6; 9 bases are a match to TRBD1. CDR1 is MDHEN, CDR2 SYDVKM, per germline. CDR3 length: 13 amino acids. V dropped 8 bases and J dropped 10; count of bases not matched to a gene: 6. This chain's CDR3 is CASGGQGRSPLHF. Here the CDR3 DNA reads TGTGCCAGCGGGGGACAGGGTCGGTCACCCCTCCACTTT.

This clone was seen a single time. This sequence joins TRBV3-1 (or the pseudogene TRBV3-2) and TRBJ1-1; 8 bases agree with TRBD1. V was clipped by 8 bases and J by 0 bases; unmatched bases: 5. This CDR3 is built from 14 residues. CDR1 and CDR2 from the germline V gene are LGHDT and YNNKEL (reference sequence). The CDR3 coding sequence is TGTGCCAGCGACAGGACAGGGATGAACACTGAAGCTTTCTTT. It translates to CASDRTGMNTEAFF.

The V gene is TRBV29-1, the J gene TRBJ1-1; 7 nucleotides align to TRBD1. The CDR3 totals 13 residues. Per germline, CDR1 SQVTM and CDR2 ANQGSEA. Germline trimming cut 6 bases from V and 6 bases from J; bases unmatched to any gene: 10. This chain's CDR3 is CSVGETGTAEAFF. The CDR3 nucleotides are TGCAGCGTCGGAGAGACTGGGACAGCTGAAGCTTTCTTT. The complete variable domain, with remaining parts taken from reference TRBV29-1 and TRBJ1-1, reads SAVISQKPSRDICQRGTSLTIQCQVDSQVTMMFWYRQQPGQSLTLIATANQGSEATYESGFVIDKFPISRPNLTFSTLTVSNMSPEDSSIYLCSVGETGTAEAFFGQGTRLTVV.

The chain couples TRBV10-3 to TRBJ2-1, with 8 positions matching TRBD2. The CDR3 covers 15 residues. With 3 bases clipped from V and 1 base from J, the junction kept 2 bases outside the gene matches. The germline V gene encodes CDR1 ENHRY and CDR2 SYGVKD. Here the CDR3 DNA reads TGTGCCATCAGTGACCTAGCGGGTTCCTACAATGAGCAGTTCTTC. This encodes CAISDLAGSYNEQFF.

This clone was seen a single time. The genes are TRBV7-8 and TRBJ2-2; 7 positions agree with TRBD2. This CDR3 has 17 amino acids. V was pared by 2 bases and J by 0 bases, with 6 bases of the junction left unmatched. The V gene's germline CDR1 is SGHVS and CDR2 FQNEAQ. The CDR3 sequence is CASSLLGRETNTGELFF. The CDR3 DNA sequence: TGTGCCAGCAGCTTACTGGGGCGGGAGACGAACACCGGGGAGCTGTTTTTT.

This sequence joins TRBV5-1 and TRBJ1-6; no reliable D call. Trimming pared 7 bases from V and 8 bases from J, leaving 13 bases between. This CDR3 is 13 amino acids long. Germline V gene lookup returns CDR1 SGHRS and CDR2 YFSETQ. The CDR3 nucleotides read TGCGCCAGCCGTACGGACGGGGATTCACCCCTCCACTTT. Protein sequence: CASRTDGDSPLHF.

J is TRBJ2-3 and V is TRBV15, with a weak D call TRBD2 (5 bases). Germline lookup yields CDR1 LNHNV and CDR2 YYDKDF (reference sequence). V lost 1 base and J 2 bases, leaving 22 bases between the germline ends. This CDR3 is 19 amino acids long. CDR3 coding DNA: TGTGCCACCAGCAGAGGCTTGGTCGGAGGCTCCGGATCCACAGATACGCAGTATTTT. Its protein product is CATSRGLVGGSGSTDTQYF. The full variable domain, in which reference TRBV15 and TRBJ2-3 provide the parts outside the CDR3, is DAMVIQNPRYQVTQFGKPVTLSCSQTLNHNVMYWYQQKSSQAPKLLFHYYDKDFNNEADTPDNFQSRRPNTSFCFLDIRSPGLGDTAMYLCATSRGLVGGSGSTDTQYFGPGTRLTVL.

This sequence joins TRBV12-5 and TRBJ2-5; 12 bases map to TRBD2. The length of the CDR3 is 14 residues. V dropped 4 bases and J dropped 4; count of bases not matched to a gene: 1. Germline V gene lookup returns CDR1 LGHNT and CDR2 FRNRAP. The CDR3 protein is CASGSGLAGETQYF. The CDR3 nucleotides are TGTGCTAGTGGTTCGGGACTAGCGGGAGAGACCCAGTACTTC. Full variable domain (outside the CDR3, taken from reference TRBV12-5 and TRBJ2-5): DARVTQTPRHKVTEMGQEVTMRCQPILGHNTVFWYRQTMMQGLELLAYFRNRAPLDDSGMPKDRFSAEMPDATLATLKIQPSEPRDSAVYFCASGSGLAGETQYFGPGTRLLVL.

The chain combines TRBV28 with TRBJ2-1, with D hard to call. CDR3 length: 13 residues. Germline CDR1 and CDR2: MDHEN and SYDVKM. Trimming removed 5 bases from V and 2 bases from J, with 7 bases in between. The CDR3 spells CASSPLAYNEQFF. CDR3 nucleotide sequence: TGTGCCAGCAGTCCCCTAGCCTACAATGAGCAGTTCTTC. The full variable domain, its missing parts supplied by reference TRBV28 and TRBJ2-1, is DVKVTQSSRYLVKRTGEKVFLECVQDMDHENMFWYRQDPGLGLRLIYFSYDVKMKEKGDIPEGYSVSREKKERFSLILESASTNQTSMYLCASSPLAYNEQFFGPGTRLTVL.

The gene calls are TRBV6-5 and TRBJ1-1; D may be TRBD1 (5 bases). The CDR3 is made up of 15 amino acids. Germline values: CDR1 MNHEY, CDR2 SVGAGI. The ends were cut back, 6 bases at V and 1 base at J, with 15 bases in the middle. CDR3 sequence: CASSRGDGGNTEAFF. The CDR3 nucleotides read TGTGCCAGCAGCCGGGGGGACGGTGGGAACACTGAAGCTTTCTTT.

This chain joins TRBV14 and TRBJ1-6; tentatively, D is TRBD1 (6 bases). Per the germline V gene, CDR1 is SGHDN and CDR2 is FVKESK. Deletions cut 2 bases from V and 14 bases from J, with 13 bases between. This CDR3 region has 13 residues. The CDR3 nucleotides read TGTGCCAGCAGCCAAAACAGGGTCTCGTCCCTCCACTTT. Residues: CASSQNRVSSLHF.